This is a list of T cell receptor beta chains from one sample in a study of T cells in Graves' hyperthyroidism and ophthalmopathy. MiXCR, applied by TCRdb to the multiplex PCR reads, yields one record per CDR3 protein. The sample yields nearly 600,000 distinct CDR3 sequences, around 14% seen once. Sequencing was carried out using blood. The source of these receptors is a woman aged 18-30 years with Graves' ophthalmopathy. Both conserved end residues are part of each CDR3. The order of the fields is clone size, D gene, J gene, V gene, CDR3 protein, CDR3 DNA. D genes are given only for firm matches. Not all rows give a size; the values are once, few, many and, for expanded clones, a class.

clone_size: many; d_call: NA; j_call: TRBJ1-1; v_call: TRBV27; cdr3_aa: CASSFGGASATEAFF; cdr3_nt: TGTGCCAGCAGTTTTGGGGGCGCGAGCGCCACTGAAGCTTTCTTT
clone_size: NA; d_call: NA; j_call: TRBJ2-3; v_call: TRBV20-1; cdr3_aa: CSARGSRSSTDTQYF; cdr3_nt: TGCAGTGCTAGAGGTAGCCGATCTAGCACAGATACGCAGTATTTT
clone_size: NA; d_call: TRBD2; j_call: TRBJ2-3; v_call: TRBV4-3; cdr3_aa: CASSQEGSSGKTDTQYF; cdr3_nt: TGCGCCAGCAGCCAAGAGGGCTCAAGCGGGAAAACAGATACGCAGTATTTT
clone_size: few; d_call: TRBD1; j_call: TRBJ2-7; v_call: TRBV6-5; cdr3_aa: CASSYAGGVSYEQYF; cdr3_nt: TGTGCCAGCAGTTACGCAGGGGGCGTCTCCTACGAGCAGTACTTC
clone_size: few; d_call: NA; j_call: TRBJ2-5; v_call: TRBV9; cdr3_aa: CASSVAGLVAGETQYF; cdr3_nt: TGTGCCAGCAGCGTAGCAGGTCTAGTGGCGGGAGAGACCCAGTACTTC
clone_size: few; d_call: NA; j_call: TRBJ2-2; v_call: TRBV4-2; cdr3_aa: CASSQVLPGPSNTGELFF; cdr3_nt: TGTGCCAGCAGCCAAGTACTTCCTGGACCCAGCAACACCGGGGAGCTGTTTTTT
clone_size: once; d_call: TRBD1; j_call: TRBJ1-5; v_call: TRBV20-1; cdr3_aa: CSARGLETGLQEGNQPQHF; cdr3_nt: TGCAGTGCTAGGGGCCTCGAGACAGGGCTGCAAGAGGGCAATCAGCCCCAGCATTTT
clone_size: many; d_call: NA; j_call: TRBJ1-1; v_call: TRBV7-9; cdr3_aa: CATNRANTEAFF; cdr3_nt: TGTGCCACCAACAGGGCGAACACTGAAGCTTTCTTT
clone_size: many; d_call: NA; j_call: TRBJ1-2; v_call: TRBV7-9; cdr3_aa: CASSLWIHYGYTF; cdr3_nt: TGTGCCAGCAGCTTATGGATCCACTATGGCTACACCTTC
clone_size: few; d_call: TRBD1; j_call: TRBJ2-7; v_call: TRBV27; cdr3_aa: CASSIGQDLYEQYF; cdr3_nt: TGTGCCAGCAGTATAGGACAGGATCTCTACGAGCAGTACTTC
clone_size: many; d_call: TRBD1; j_call: TRBJ1-2; v_call: TRBV7-9; cdr3_aa: CASSTGDRGSGYTF; cdr3_nt: TGTGCCAGCAGCACCGGGGACAGGGGGTCTGGCTACACCTTC
clone_size: many; d_call: NA; j_call: TRBJ2-5; v_call: TRBV7-9; cdr3_aa: CASRISGTAGGETQYF; cdr3_nt: TGTGCCAGCAGAATATCCGGGACAGCCGGGGGAGAGACCCAGTACTTC
clone_size: many; d_call: NA; j_call: TRBJ1-6; v_call: TRBV7-9; cdr3_aa: CASSLSALGDSPLHF; cdr3_nt: TGTGCCAGCAGCTTATCAGCCCTCGGAGATTCACCCCTCCACTTT
clone_size: many; d_call: NA; j_call: TRBJ1-4; v_call: TRBV2; cdr3_aa: CASRPDREKLFF; cdr3_nt: TGTGCCAGCAGGCCGGACCGTGAAAAACTGTTTTTT